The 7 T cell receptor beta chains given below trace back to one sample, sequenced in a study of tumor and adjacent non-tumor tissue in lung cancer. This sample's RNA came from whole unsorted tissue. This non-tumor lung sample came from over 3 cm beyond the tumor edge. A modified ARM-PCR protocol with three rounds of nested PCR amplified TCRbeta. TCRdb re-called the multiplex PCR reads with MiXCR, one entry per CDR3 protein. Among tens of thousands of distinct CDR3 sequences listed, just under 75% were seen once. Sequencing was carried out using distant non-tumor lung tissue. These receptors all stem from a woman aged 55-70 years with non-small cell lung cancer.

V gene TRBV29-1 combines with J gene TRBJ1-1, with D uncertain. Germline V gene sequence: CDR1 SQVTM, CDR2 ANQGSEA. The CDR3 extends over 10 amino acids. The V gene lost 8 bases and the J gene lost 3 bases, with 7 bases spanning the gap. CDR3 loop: CSIAHTEAFF. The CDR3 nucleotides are TGCAGCATTGCTCACACTGAAGCTTTCTTT.

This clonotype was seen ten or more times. In DNA form, the CDR3 reads TGTGCCAGCAGTTTTTCAGTAGGAGAGCAGTACTTC. Translation gives CASSFSVGEQYF. The genes are TRBV28 and TRBJ2-7; D is uncertain. The germline V and J ends were trimmed by 3 bases and 7 bases, with 10 bases remaining between them. The CDR3 consists of 12 residues. Germline V CDR1 and CDR2: MDHEN, SYDVKM.

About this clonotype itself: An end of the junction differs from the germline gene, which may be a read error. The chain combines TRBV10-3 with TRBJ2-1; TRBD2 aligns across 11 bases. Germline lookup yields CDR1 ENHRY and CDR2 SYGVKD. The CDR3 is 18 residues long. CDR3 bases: TGTGCTATCAGTGACCTGTGGGGGCTAGCGGGAGGTGACAATGAGCAGTTCTTC. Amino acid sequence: CAISDLWGLAGGDNEQFF.

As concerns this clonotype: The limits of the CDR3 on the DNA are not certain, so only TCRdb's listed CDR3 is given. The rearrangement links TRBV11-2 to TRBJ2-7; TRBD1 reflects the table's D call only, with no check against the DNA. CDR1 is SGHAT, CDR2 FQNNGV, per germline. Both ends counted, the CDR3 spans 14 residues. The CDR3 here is CTSSLVGTGIEQYF.

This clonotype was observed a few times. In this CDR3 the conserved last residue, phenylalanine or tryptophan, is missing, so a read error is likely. The CDR3: CASSPGCTDTQYL. The CDR3 coding sequence is TGTGCCAGCAGTCCAGGGTGCACAGATACGCAGTATTTG. V usage is TRBV6-2 or TRBV6-3 and J usage is TRBJ2-3, with D maybe TRBD1 (5 bases). The germline V gene has CDR1 MNHEY and CDR2 SVGEGT. The CDR3 extends over 13 amino acids. Trimming removed 5 bases from V and 1 base from J, with 7 bases in between.

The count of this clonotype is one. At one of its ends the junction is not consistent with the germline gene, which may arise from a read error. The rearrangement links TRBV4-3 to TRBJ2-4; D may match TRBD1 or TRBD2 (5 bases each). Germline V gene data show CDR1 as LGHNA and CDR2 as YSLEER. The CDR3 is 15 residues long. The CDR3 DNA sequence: TGCGCCAGCAACTTGGGGACCGGTGAGGGAAACATTCAGTATTTC. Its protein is CASNLGTGEGNIQYF.

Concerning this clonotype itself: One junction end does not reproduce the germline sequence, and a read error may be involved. CDR3: CARSHDQAGRSEKLFF. Here the CDR3 DNA reads TGCGCCAGGAGCCATGATCAGGCGGGGCGATCAGAAAAACTGTTTTTT. This chain uses TRBV4-1 with TRBJ1-4; TRBD1 might be the D (5 bases). This CDR3 has 16 amino acids. The V gene's germline CDR1 is MGHRA and CDR2 YSYEKL.